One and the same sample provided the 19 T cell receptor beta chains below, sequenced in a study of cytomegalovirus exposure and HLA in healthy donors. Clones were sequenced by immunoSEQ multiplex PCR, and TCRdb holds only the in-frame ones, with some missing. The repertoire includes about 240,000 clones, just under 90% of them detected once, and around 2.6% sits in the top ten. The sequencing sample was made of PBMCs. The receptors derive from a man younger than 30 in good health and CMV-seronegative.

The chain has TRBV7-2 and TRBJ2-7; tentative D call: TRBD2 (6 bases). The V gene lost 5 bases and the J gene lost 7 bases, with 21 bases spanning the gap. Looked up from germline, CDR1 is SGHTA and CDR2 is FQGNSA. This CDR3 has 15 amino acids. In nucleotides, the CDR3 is TGTGCCAGCAGCCTCTACGAAATAGGGGCGGGGGAGCAGTACTTC. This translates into CASSLYEIGAGEQYF.

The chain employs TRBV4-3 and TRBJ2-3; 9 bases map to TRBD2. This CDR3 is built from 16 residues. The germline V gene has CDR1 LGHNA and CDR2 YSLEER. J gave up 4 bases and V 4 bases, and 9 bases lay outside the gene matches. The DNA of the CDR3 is TGCGCCAGCAGCCGGAGAACTAGCGGGTTCCCAGATACGCAGTATTTT. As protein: CASSRRTSGFPDTQYF.

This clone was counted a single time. The CDR3 coding sequence is TGTGCCAGCAGCCAACGACAGGGGGCGTATGGGGAGCTGTTTTTT. It specifies CASSQRQGAYGELFF. The rearrangement links TRBV7-2 to TRBJ2-2, with TRBD1 matching over 10 bases. The junction had 8 bases not matched to a gene; V was cut back by 5 bases and J by 8 bases. CDR1 is SGHTA, CDR2 FQGNSA, per germline. This CDR3 is built from 15 residues.

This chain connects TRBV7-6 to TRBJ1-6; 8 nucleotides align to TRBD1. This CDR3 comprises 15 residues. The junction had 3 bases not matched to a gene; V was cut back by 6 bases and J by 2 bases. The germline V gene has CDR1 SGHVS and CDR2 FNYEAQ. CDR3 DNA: TGTGCCAGCAGTAAACAGGGGGCCTATAATTCACCCCTCCACTTT. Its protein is CASSKQGAYNSPLHF.

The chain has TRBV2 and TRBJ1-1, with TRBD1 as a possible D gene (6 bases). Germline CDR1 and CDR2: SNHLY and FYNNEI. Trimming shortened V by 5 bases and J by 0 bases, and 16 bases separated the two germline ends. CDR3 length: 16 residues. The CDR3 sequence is CASSFSLGQMNTEAFF. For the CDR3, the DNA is TGTGCCAGCAGTTTCTCTTTAGGACAGATGAACACTGAAGCTTTCTTT. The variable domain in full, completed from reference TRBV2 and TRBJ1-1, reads EPEVTQTPSHQVTQMGQEVILRCVPISNHLYFYWYRQILGQKVEFLVSFYNNEISEKSEIFDDQFSVERPDGSNFTLKIRSTKLEDSAMYFCASSFSLGQMNTEAFFGQGTRLTVV.

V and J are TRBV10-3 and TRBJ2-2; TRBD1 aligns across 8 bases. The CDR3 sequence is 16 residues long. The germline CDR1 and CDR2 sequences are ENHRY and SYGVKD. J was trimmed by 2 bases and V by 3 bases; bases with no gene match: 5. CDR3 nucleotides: TGTGCCATCAGTGACCCGACAGGGGTTAACACCGGGGAGCTGTTTTTT. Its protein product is CAISDPTGVNTGELFF.

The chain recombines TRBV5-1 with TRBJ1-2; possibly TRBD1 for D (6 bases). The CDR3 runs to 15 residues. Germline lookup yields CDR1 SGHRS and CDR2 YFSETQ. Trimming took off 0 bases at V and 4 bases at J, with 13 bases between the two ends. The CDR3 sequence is CASSLEGGPFYGYTF. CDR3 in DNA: TGCGCCAGCAGCTTGGAGGGGGGGCCGTTCTATGGCTACACCTTC.

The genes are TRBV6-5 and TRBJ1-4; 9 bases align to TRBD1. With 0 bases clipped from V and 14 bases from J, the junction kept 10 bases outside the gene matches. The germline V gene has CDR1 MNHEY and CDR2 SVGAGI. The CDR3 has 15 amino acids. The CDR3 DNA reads TGTGCCAGCAGTTACTCTACAGGGGGCCATCGAAGCCTGTTTTTT. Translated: CASSYSTGGHRSLFF.

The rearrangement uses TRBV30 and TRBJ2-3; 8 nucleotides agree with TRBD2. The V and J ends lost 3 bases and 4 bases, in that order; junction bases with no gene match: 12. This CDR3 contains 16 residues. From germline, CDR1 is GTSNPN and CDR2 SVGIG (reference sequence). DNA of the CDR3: TGTGCCTGGAGCAGTCTGAGCGGGAGCGGACCAGATACGCAGTATTTT. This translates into CAWSSLSGSGPDTQYF.

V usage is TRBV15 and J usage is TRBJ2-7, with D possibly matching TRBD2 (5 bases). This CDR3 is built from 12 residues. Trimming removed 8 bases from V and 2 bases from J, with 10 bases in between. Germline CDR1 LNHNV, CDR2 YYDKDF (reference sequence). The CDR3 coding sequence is TGTGCCACCTCCCGGGATACCTACGAGCAGTACTTC. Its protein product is CATSRDTYEQYF.

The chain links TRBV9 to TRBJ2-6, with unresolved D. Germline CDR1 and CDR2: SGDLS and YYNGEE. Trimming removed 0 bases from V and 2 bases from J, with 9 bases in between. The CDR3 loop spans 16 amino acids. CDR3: CASSVGRRAGANVLTF. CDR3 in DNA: TGTGCCAGCAGCGTAGGGCGCCGGGCTGGGGCCAACGTCCTGACTTTC.

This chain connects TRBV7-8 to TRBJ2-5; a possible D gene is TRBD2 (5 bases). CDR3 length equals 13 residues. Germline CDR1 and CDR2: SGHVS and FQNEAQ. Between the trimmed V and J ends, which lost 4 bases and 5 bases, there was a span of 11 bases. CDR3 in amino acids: CASSSIRRETQYF. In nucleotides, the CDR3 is TGTGCCAGCAGCTCGATTCGGAGGGAGACCCAGTACTTC. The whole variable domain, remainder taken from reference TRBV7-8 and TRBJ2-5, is GAGVSQSPRYKVAKRGQDVALRCDPISGHVSLFWYQQALGQGPEFLTYFQNEAQLDKSGLPSDRFFAERPEGSVSTLKIQRTQQEDSAVYLCASSSIRRETQYFGPGTRLLVL.

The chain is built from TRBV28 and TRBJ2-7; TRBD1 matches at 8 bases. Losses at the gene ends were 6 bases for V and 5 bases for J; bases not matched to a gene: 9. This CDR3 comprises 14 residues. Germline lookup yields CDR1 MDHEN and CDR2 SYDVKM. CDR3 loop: CASSRDRFIHEQYF. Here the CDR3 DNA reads TGTGCCAGCAGCCGGGACAGGTTCATCCACGAGCAGTACTTC.

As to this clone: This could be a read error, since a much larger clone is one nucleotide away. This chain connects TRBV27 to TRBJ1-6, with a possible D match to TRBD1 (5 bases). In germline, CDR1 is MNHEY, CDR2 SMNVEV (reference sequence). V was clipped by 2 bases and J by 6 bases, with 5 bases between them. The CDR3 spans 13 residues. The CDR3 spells CASSLQGNSPLHF. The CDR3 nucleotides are TGTGCCAGCAGTTTACAGGGTAATTCACCCCTCCACTTT.

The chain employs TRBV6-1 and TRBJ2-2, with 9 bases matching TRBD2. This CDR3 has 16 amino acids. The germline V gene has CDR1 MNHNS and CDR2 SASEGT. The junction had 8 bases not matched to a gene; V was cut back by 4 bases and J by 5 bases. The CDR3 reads CASSGWSGRTTGELFF. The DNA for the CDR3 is TGTGCCAGCAGTGGGTGGAGCGGGAGGACAACCGGGGAGCTGTTTTTT.

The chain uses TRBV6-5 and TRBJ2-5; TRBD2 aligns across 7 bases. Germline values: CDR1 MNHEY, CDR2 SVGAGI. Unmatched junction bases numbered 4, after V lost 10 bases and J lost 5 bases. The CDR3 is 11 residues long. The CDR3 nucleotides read TGTGCCACTGAACTAGCGGAGACCCAGTACTTC. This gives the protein CATELAETQYF.

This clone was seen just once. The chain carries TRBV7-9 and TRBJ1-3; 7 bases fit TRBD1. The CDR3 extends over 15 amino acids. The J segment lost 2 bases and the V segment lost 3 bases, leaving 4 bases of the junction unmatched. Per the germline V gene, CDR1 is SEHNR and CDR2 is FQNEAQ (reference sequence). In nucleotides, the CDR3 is TGTGCCAGCAGCTTGACAGGGTCAACTGGAAACACCATATATTTT. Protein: CASSLTGSTGNTIYF.

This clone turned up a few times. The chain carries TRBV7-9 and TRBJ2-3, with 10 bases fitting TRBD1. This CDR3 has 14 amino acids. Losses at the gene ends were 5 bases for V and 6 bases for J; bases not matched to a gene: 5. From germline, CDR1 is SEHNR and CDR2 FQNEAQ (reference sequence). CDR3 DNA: TGTGCCAGCAGCCAGTCGACAGGGGGCGATACGCAGTATTTT. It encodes CASSQSTGGDTQYF.

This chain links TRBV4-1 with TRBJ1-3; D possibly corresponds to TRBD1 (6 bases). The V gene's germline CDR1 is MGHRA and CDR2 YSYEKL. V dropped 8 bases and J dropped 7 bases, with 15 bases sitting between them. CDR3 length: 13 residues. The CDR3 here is CASSSGVRNTIYF. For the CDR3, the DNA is TGCGCCAGCTCCTCAGGGGTGAGGAACACCATATATTTT.